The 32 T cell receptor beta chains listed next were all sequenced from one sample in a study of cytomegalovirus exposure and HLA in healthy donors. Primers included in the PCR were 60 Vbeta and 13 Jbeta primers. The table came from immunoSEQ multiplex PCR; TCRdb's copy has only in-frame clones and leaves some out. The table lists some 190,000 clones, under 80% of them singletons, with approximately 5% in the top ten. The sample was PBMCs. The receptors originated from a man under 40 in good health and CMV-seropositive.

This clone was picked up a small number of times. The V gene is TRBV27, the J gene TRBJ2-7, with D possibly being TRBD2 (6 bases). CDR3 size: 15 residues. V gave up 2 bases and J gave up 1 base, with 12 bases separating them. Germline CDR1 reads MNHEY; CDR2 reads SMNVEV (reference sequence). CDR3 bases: TGTGCCAGCAGTTTACTGGGGACTGGATCCTACGAGCAGTACTTC. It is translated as CASSLLGTGSYEQYF.

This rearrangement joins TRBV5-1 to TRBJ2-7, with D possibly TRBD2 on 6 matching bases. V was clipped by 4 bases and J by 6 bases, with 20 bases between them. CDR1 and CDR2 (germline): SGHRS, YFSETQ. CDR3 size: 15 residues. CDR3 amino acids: CASSVDYLNPLEQYF. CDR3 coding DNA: TGCGCCAGCAGCGTGGACTACCTCAACCCCCTCGAGCAGTACTTC.

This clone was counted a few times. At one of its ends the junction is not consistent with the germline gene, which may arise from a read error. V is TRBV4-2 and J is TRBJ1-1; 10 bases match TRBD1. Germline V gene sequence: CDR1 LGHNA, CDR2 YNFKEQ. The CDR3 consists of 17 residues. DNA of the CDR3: TGTGCCAGCAGCCACCCGGACAGGGGGGGCCTCGACACCGAAGCTTTCTTT. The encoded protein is CASSHPDRGGLDTEAFF.

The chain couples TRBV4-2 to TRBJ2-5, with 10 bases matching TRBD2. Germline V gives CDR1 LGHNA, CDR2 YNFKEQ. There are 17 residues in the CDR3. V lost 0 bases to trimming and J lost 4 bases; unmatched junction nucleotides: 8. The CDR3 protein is CASSQEALAGARETQYF. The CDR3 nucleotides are TGTGCCAGCAGCCAAGAAGCGCTAGCGGGGGCCCGAGAGACCCAGTACTTC.

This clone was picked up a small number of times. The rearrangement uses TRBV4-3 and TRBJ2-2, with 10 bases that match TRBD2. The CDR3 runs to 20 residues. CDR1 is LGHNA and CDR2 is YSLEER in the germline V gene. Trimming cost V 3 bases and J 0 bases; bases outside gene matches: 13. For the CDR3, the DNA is TGCGCCAGCAGCCACGAGATAGGGGCTAGCGGGGGCCCGAACACCGGGGAGCTGTTTTTT. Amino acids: CASSHEIGASGGPNTGELFF.

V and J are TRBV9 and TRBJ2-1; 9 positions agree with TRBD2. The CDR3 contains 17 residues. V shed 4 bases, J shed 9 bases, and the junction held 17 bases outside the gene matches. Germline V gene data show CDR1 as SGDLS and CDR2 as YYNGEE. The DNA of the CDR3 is TGTGCCAGCAGCCCCCGTGGGCGGGGGGGCCAGGGAAGTGAGCAGTTCTTC. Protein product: CASSPRGRGGQGSEQFF.

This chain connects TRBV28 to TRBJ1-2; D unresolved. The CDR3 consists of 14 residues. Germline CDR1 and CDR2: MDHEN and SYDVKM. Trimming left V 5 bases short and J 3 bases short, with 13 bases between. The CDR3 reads CASSPPAGDYGYTF. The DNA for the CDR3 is TGTGCCAGCAGTCCCCCGGCAGGCGACTATGGCTACACCTTC.

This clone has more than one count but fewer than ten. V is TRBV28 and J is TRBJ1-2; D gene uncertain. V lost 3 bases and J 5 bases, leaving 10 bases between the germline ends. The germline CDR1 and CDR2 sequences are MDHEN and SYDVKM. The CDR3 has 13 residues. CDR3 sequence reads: CASSFEGRYGYTF. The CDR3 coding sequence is TGTGCCAGCAGTTTCGAGGGCAGGTATGGCTACACCTTC.

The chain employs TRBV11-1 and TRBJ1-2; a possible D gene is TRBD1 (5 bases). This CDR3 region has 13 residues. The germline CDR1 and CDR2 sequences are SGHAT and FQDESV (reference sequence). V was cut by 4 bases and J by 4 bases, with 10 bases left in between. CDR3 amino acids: CASSWRGRYGYTF. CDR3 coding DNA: TGTGCCAGCAGCTGGCGGGGCCGCTATGGCTACACCTTC.

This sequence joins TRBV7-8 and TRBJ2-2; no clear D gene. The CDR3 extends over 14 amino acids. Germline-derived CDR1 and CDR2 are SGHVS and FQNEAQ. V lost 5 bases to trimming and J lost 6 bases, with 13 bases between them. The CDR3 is CASSPILGPGELFF. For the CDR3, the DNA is TGTGCCAGCAGCCCTATTCTTGGGCCCGGGGAGCTGTTTTTT.

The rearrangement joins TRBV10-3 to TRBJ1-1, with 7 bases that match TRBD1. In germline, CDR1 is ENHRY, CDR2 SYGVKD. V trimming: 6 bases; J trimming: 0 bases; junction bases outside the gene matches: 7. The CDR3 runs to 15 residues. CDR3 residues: CAIRLPGQLNTEAFF. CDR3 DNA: TGTGCCATCAGGTTACCGGGACAGCTGAACACTGAAGCTTTCTTT.

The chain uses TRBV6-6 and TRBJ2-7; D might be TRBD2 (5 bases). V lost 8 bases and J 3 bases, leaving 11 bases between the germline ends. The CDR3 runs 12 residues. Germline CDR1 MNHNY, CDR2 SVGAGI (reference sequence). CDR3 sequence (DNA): TGTGCCAGCGGAGGTCAGTTCTACGAGCAGTACTTC. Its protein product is CASGGQFYEQYF.

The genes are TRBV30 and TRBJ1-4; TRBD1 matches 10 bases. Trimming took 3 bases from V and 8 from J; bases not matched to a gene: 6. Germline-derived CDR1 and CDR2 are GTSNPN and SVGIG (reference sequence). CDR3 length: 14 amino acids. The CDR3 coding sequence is TGTGCCTGGAGGGGGACAGGGGTAGGGGAAAAACTGTTTTTT. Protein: CAWRGTGVGEKLFF.

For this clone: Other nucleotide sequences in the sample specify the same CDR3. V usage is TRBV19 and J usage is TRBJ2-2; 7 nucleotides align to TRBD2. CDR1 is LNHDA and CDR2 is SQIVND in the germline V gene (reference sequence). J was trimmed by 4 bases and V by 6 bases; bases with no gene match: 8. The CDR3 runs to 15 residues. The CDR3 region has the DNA TGTGCCAGTAGCTCGACGGGGGGTCGCACCGGGGAGCTGTTTTTT. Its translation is CASSSTGGRTGELFF.

The CDR3 nucleotides read TGTGCCAGCAGCGGGGGATCCTACAATGAGCAGTTCTTC. Translation: CASSGGSYNEQFF. The chain employs TRBV6-6 and TRBJ2-1, with D perhaps matching TRBD2 (6 bases). Germline CDR1 is MNHNY and CDR2 is SVGAGI (reference sequence). V shed 6 bases and J shed 1 base, with 7 bases lying between them. The CDR3 has 13 amino acids.

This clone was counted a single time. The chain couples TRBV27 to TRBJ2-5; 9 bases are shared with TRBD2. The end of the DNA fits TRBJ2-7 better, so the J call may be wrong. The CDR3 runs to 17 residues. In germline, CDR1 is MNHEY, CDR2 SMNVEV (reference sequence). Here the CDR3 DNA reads TGTGCCAGCAGCCACTGGGGAGCGGGAGGTAGGTCCTACGAGCAGTACTTC. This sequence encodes CASSHWGAGGRSYEQYF.

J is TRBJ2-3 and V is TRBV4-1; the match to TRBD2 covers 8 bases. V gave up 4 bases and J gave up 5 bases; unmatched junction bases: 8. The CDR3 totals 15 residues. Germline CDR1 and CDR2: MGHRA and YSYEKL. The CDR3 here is CASSLGGGPIDTQYF. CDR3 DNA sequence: TGCGCCAGCAGCCTAGGCGGGGGGCCCATAGATACGCAGTATTTT.

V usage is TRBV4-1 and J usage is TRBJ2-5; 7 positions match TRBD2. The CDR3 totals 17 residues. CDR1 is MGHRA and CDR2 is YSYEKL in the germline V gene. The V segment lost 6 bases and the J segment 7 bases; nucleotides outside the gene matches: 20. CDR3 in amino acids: CASSSERDSVPGATQYF. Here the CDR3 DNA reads TGCGCCAGCAGTTCCGAGCGGGACTCCGTGCCCGGGGCGACCCAGTACTTC.

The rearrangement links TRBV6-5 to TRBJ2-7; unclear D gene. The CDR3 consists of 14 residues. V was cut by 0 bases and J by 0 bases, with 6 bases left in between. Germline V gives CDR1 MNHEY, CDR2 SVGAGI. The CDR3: CASSYSPGSYEQYF. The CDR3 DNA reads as TGTGCCAGCAGTTACTCACCGGGCTCCTACGAGCAGTACTTC.

The chain's CDR3 is CASSPRANSYEQYF. DNA of the CDR3: TGTGCCAGCTCACCGAGGGCTAACTCCTACGAGCAGTACTTC. V gene TRBV18 combines with J gene TRBJ2-7; tentatively, D is TRBD2 (5 bases). V lost 3 bases and J 0 bases, leaving 9 bases between the germline ends. CDR1 and CDR2 from the germline V gene are KGHSH and LQKENI. This CDR3 has 14 amino acids.

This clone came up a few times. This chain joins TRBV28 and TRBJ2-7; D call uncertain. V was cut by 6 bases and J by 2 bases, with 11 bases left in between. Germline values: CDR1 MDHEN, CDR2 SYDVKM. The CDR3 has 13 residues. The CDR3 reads CASRWAGTYEQYF. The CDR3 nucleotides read TGTGCCAGCAGGTGGGCAGGCACCTACGAGCAGTACTTC.

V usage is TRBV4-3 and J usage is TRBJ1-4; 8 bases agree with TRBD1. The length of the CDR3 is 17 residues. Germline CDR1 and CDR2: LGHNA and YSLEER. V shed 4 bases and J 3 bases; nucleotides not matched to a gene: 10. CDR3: CASSLLGQGGANEKLFF. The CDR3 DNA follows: TGCGCCAGCAGCCTTCTCGGACAGGGCGGGGCTAATGAAAAACTGTTTTTT.

The CDR3 sequence is CASLGRNEKLFF. CDR3 coding DNA: TGTGCCTCCCTGGGGCGGAATGAAAAACTGTTTTTT. The rearrangement joins TRBV30 to TRBJ1-4; D is perhaps TRBD1 (5 bases). Per the germline V gene, CDR1 is GTSNPN and CDR2 is SVGIG (reference sequence). V was clipped by 7 bases and J by 5 bases, with 11 bases between them. The CDR3 loop spans 12 amino acids.

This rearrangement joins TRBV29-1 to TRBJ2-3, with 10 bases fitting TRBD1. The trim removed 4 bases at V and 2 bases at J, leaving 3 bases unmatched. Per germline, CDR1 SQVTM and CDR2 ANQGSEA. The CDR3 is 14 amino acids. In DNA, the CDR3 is TGCAGCGTTGGGACAGGGGGAACCACAGATACGCAGTATTTT. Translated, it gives CSVGTGGTTDTQYF.

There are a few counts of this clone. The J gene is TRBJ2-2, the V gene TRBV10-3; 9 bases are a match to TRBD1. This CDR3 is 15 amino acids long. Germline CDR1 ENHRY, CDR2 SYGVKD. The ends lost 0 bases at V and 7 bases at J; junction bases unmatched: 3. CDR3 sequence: CAISESGQGFGELFF. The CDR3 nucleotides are TGTGCCATCAGTGAGTCGGGACAGGGCTTCGGGGAGCTGTTTTTT.

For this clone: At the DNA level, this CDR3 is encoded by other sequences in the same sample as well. CDR3 nucleotide sequence: TGTGCCTGGAGCGGCGGAGAGACCCAGTACTTC. Protein product: CAWSGGETQYF. The V gene is TRBV30, the J gene TRBJ2-5; D uncertain. The germline V and J ends were trimmed by 3 bases and 4 bases, with 6 bases remaining between them. The CDR3 has 11 amino acids. Germline V CDR1 and CDR2: GTSNPN, SVGIG (reference sequence).

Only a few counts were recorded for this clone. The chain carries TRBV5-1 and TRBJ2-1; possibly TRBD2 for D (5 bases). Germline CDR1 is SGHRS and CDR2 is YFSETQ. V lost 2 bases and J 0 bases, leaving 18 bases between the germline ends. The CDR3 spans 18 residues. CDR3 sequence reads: CASSFSFGAVSSYNEQFF. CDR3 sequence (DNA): TGCGCCAGCAGCTTCAGTTTCGGAGCGGTAAGCTCCTACAATGAGCAGTTCTTC.

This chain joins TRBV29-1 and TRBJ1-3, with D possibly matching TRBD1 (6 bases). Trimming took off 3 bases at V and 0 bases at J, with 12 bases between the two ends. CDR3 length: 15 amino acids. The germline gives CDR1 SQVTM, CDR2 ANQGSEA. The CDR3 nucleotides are TGCAGCGTTGACGAGGGGGGGAGCTCTGGAAACACCATATATTTT. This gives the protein CSVDEGGSSGNTIYF. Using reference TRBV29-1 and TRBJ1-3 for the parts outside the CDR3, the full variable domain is SAVISQKPSRDICQRGTSLTIQCQVDSQVTMMFWYRQQPGQSLTLIATANQGSEATYESGFVIDKFPISRPNLTFSTLTVSNMSPEDSSIYLCSVDEGGSSGNTIYFGEGSWLTVV.

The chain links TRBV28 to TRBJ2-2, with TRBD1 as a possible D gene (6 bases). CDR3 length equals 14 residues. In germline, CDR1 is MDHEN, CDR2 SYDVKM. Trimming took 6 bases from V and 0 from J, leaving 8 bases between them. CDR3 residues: CASRQGSNTGELFF. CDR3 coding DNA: TGTGCCAGCAGACAGGGATCGAACACCGGGGAGCTGTTTTTT.

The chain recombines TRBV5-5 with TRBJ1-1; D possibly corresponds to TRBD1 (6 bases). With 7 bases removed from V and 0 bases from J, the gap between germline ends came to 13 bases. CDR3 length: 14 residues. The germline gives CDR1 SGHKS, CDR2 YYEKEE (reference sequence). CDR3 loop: CASGHRVMNTEAFF. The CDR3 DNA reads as TGTGCCAGCGGGCACAGGGTCATGAACACTGAAGCTTTCTTT. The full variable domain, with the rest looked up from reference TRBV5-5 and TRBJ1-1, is DAGVTQSPTHLIKTRGQQVTLRCSPISGHKSVSWYQQVLGQGPQFIFQYYEKEERGRGNFPDRFSARQFPNYSSELNVNALLLGDSALYLCASGHRVMNTEAFFGQGTRLTVV.

CDR3 protein: CASSFGMYEQYF. CDR3 DNA: TGTGCCAGCAGCTTTGGCATGTACGAGCAGTACTTC. The rearrangement links TRBV7-9 to TRBJ2-7; D is unresolved. Trimming removed 3 bases from V and 4 bases from J, with 7 bases in between. The CDR3 contains 12 residues. CDR1 SEHNR and CDR2 FQNEAQ come from the germline V gene (reference sequence).

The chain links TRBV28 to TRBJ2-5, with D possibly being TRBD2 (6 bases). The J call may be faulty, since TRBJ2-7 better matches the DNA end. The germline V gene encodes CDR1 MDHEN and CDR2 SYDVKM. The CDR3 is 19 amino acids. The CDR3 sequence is CASSLPGHSSRERGYEQYF. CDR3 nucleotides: TGTGCCAGCAGTTTACCCGGACATTCTAGTCGGGAGAGGGGATACGAGCAGTACTTC.